This is a list of T cell receptor beta chains from one sample in a study of CD8+ T cells in alopecia areata. Data came from immunoSEQ multiplex PCR; TCRdb stores just in-frame clones and leaves some out. Found here are around 200,000 clones, 55% to 70% of them singletons; the top ten hold approximately 0.7%. Specimen: CD4+ T cells sorted from blood, collected at week 4, from a patient treated with tofacitinib. The receptor source for this set is a human donor with alopecia areata. The CDR3 runs from the conserved cysteine through the conserved F or W. D genes are given only for firm matches. Size is omitted from some rows. Given values are once, few, many or a class for expanded clones.

J gene: TRBJ2-1
D gene: .
V gene: TRBV30
clone size: few
CDR3 DNA: TGTGCCTGCATTCCGGGAGTATTAGAAGAGCAGTTCTTC
CDR3 protein: CACIPGVLEEQFF

J gene: TRBJ1-4
D gene: .
V gene: TRBV19
clone size: .
CDR3 DNA: TGTGCCAGTAGTAACGGACCAAACGAAAAACTGTTTTTT
CDR3 protein: CASSNGPNEKLFF

J gene: TRBJ1-2
D gene: TRBD1
V gene: TRBV4-1
clone size: .
CDR3 DNA: TGCGCCAGCAGCTCAGGGGGCGGGAGCTATGGCTACACCTTC
CDR3 protein: CASSSGGGSYGYTF

J gene: TRBJ1-4
D gene: .
V gene: TRBV5-6
clone size: once
CDR3 DNA: TGTGCCAGCAGCTTGGATGGAAGAAATGAAAAACTGTTTTTT
CDR3 protein: CASSLDGRNEKLFF

J gene: TRBJ2-5
D gene: TRBD1
V gene: TRBV6-6
clone size: few
CDR3 DNA: TGTGCCAGCGGGTACAGGGGGCGAGGGCAAGAGACCCAGTACTTC
CDR3 protein: CASGYRGRGQETQYF

J gene: TRBJ1-5
D gene: .
V gene: TRBV7-2
clone size: .
CDR3 DNA: TGTGCCAGCAGCGAGGGGGTGTCGCCCCAGCATTTT
CDR3 protein: CASSEGVSPQHF

J gene: TRBJ1-5
D gene: .
V gene: TRBV7-2
clone size: few
CDR3 DNA: TGTGCCAGCAGCCGGCAGGTTAATCAGCCCCAGCATTTT
CDR3 protein: CASSRQVNQPQHF

J gene: TRBJ2-3
D gene: TRBD1
V gene: TRBV5-1
clone size: few
CDR3 DNA: TGCGCCAGCAGCCGGGACAGGAGCACAGATACGCAGTATTTT
CDR3 protein: CASSRDRSTDTQYF

J gene: TRBJ2-6
D gene: .
V gene: TRBV9
clone size: few
CDR3 DNA: TGTGCCAGCAGCGTAGGACAGTCTGGGGCCAACGTCCTGACTTTC
CDR3 protein: CASSVGQSGANVLTF

J gene: TRBJ1-1
D gene: .
V gene: TRBV25-1
clone size: few
CDR3 DNA: TGTGCCAGCAGTGAATCAACGACTCGGCCCACTGAAGCTTTCTTT
CDR3 protein: CASSESTTRPTEAFF

J gene: TRBJ2-5
D gene: .
V gene: TRBV28
clone size: .
CDR3 DNA: TGTGCCAGCATCGGCTCCCCAACGAACCAAGAGACCCAGTACTTC
CDR3 protein: CASIGSPTNQETQYF

J gene: TRBJ2-4
D gene: TRBD1
V gene: TRBV9
clone size: .
CDR3 DNA: TGTGCCAGCAGCGCGGGGCCGGGACAGGGGGGCGGATCCAAAAACATTCAGTACTTC
CDR3 protein: CASSAGPGQGGGSKNIQYF

J gene: TRBJ2-3
D gene: .
V gene: TRBV18
clone size: few
CDR3 DNA: TGTGCCAGCTCACCACCGGGCAGCACAGATACGCAGTATTTT
CDR3 protein: CASSPPGSTDTQYF

J gene: TRBJ1-1
D gene: TRBD1
V gene: TRBV30
clone size: .
CDR3 DNA: TGTGCCTACAGGGGTGGTAGAAACACTGAAGCTTTCTTT
CDR3 protein: CAYRGGRNTEAFF

J gene: TRBJ1-1
D gene: TRBD1
V gene: TRBV29-1
clone size: .
CDR3 DNA: TGCAGCGTTGTAGTGACAGGGGGCCTGAACACTGAAGCTTTCTTT
CDR3 protein: CSVVVTGGLNTEAFF

J gene: TRBJ1-2
D gene: .
V gene: TRBV4-2
clone size: .
CDR3 DNA: TGTGCCAGCAGCCAACCCCTGGGGTTAGGTTATGGCTACACCTTC
CDR3 protein: CASSQPLGLGYGYTF

J gene: TRBJ2-5
D gene: .
V gene: TRBV11-1
clone size: .
CDR3 DNA: TGTGCCAGCAGCTACTCGTTAGAGACCCAGTACTTC
CDR3 protein: CASSYSLETQYF

J gene: TRBJ2-7
D gene: .
V gene: TRBV29-1
clone size: once
CDR3 DNA: TGCAGCGCCGAGCGGGTGGGAGAGCAGTACTTC
CDR3 protein: CSAERVGEQYF

J gene: TRBJ2-7
D gene: .
V gene: TRBV30
clone size: .
CDR3 DNA: TGTGCCTGGAAGTGGGGACTCCACAACTACGAGCAGTACTTC
CDR3 protein: CAWKWGLHNYEQYF

J gene: TRBJ1-1
D gene: TRBD1
V gene: TRBV9
clone size: once
CDR3 DNA: TGTGCCAGCAGCATCAGACAGGGGGGAGTTACTGAAGCTTTCTTT
CDR3 protein: CASSIRQGGVTEAFF

J gene: TRBJ2-1
D gene: TRBD2
V gene: TRBV4-1
clone size: few
CDR3 DNA: TGCGCCAGCAGCCAAATGGCGGCGGGAGGGCCGATGGATGAGCAGTTCTTC
CDR3 protein: CASSQMAAGGPMDEQFF

J gene: TRBJ2-3
D gene: .
V gene: TRBV29-1
clone size: .
CDR3 DNA: TGCAGCGTTGTCCCCGACCCCACAGATACGCAGTATTTT
CDR3 protein: CSVVPDPTDTQYF

J gene: TRBJ2-1
D gene: TRBD2
V gene: TRBV29-1
clone size: .
CDR3 DNA: TGCAGCGTTGAGCCAATTGGAGGGGGGATTACCGGGACTAGCGCGGTCTTC
CDR3 protein: CSVEPIGGGITGTSAVF

J gene: TRBJ2-5
D gene: TRBD2
V gene: TRBV10-3
clone size: .
CDR3 DNA: TGTGCCACCAAGACTAGCGGTGTACAAGAGACCCAGTACTTC
CDR3 protein: CATKTSGVQETQYF

J gene: TRBJ2-7
D gene: .
V gene: TRBV11-2
clone size: .
CDR3 DNA: TGTGCCAGCAGCTTACTGTACGAGCAGTACTTC
CDR3 protein: CASSLLYEQYF

J gene: TRBJ2-5
D gene: TRBD1
V gene: TRBV5-1
clone size: .
CDR3 DNA: TGCGCCAGCAGCTCCGGGACAGGTAACCAAGAGACCCAGTACTTC
CDR3 protein: CASSSGTGNQETQYF

J gene: TRBJ2-1
D gene: .
V gene: TRBV20-1
clone size: .
CDR3 DNA: TGCAGTGCTAGTGTTCTCGATGAGCAGTTCTTC
CDR3 protein: CSASVLDEQFF

J gene: TRBJ2-7
D gene: TRBD1
V gene: TRBV2
clone size: .
CDR3 DNA: TGTGCCAGCAGCCGGGACAGGAGTTTCTACGAGCAGTACTTC
CDR3 protein: CASSRDRSFYEQYF

J gene: TRBJ2-1
D gene: TRBD2
V gene: TRBV7-9
clone size: few
CDR3 DNA: TGTGCCAGCAGCTTAGCCATAGCGGGATACAATGAGCAGTTCTTC
CDR3 protein: CASSLAIAGYNEQFF

J gene: TRBJ2-7
D gene: .
V gene: TRBV30
clone size: few
CDR3 DNA: TGTGCCTGGACCCTACAGCCCTCCTACGAGCAGTACTTC
CDR3 protein: CAWTLQPSYEQYF

J gene: TRBJ1-1
D gene: .
V gene: TRBV30
clone size: .
CDR3 DNA: TGTGCCTGGAGTCTGACCGCGAACACTGAAGCTTTCTTT
CDR3 protein: CAWSLTANTEAFF

J gene: TRBJ2-3
D gene: TRBD1
V gene: TRBV29-1
clone size: .
CDR3 DNA: TGCAGCGACAGGGGCGGAAGCTCTGGCACAGATACGCAGTATTTT
CDR3 protein: CSDRGGSSGTDTQYF

J gene: TRBJ1-5
D gene: TRBD1
V gene: TRBV6-5
clone size: few
CDR3 DNA: TGTGCCAGCAGCCCCGGACAGGGCGGTAATCAGCCCCAGCATTTT
CDR3 protein: CASSPGQGGNQPQHF

J gene: TRBJ1-1
D gene: .
V gene: TRBV11-1
clone size: once
CDR3 DNA: TGTGCCAGCAGCTTTGAGGAGAACACTGAAGCTTTCTTT
CDR3 protein: CASSFEENTEAFF

J gene: TRBJ2-1
D gene: TRBD1
V gene: TRBV29-1
clone size: .
CDR3 DNA: TGCAGCGTTGGTCTACCGGGACAGGGGAACAATGAGCAGTTCTTC
CDR3 protein: CSVGLPGQGNNEQFF

J gene: TRBJ1-3
D gene: .
V gene: TRBV4-2
clone size: .
CDR3 DNA: TGTGCCAGCAGTGCGACCCCGCGGGACACCATATATTTT
CDR3 protein: CASSATPRDTIYF

J gene: TRBJ2-7
D gene: .
V gene: TRBV11-2
clone size: .
CDR3 DNA: TGTGCCAGCAGCCAGATACGATACGAGCAGTACTTC
CDR3 protein: CASSQIRYEQYF

J gene: TRBJ2-4
D gene: .
V gene: TRBV29-1
clone size: .
CDR3 DNA: TGCAGCGTTGCAATAGGGGGGAGGGGGCGAGGGTACTTC
CDR3 protein: CSVAIGGRGRGYF

J gene: TRBJ2-6
D gene: .
V gene: TRBV4-2
clone size: once
CDR3 DNA: TGTGCCAGCAGCCAAGAGGCTGGCTCTGGGGCCAACGTCCTGACTTTC
CDR3 protein: CASSQEAGSGANVLTF

J gene: TRBJ2-2
D gene: .
V gene: TRBV13
clone size: .
CDR3 DNA: TGTGCCAGCAGCGCGGACAGAGTAACCGGGGAGCTGTTTTTT
CDR3 protein: CASSADRVTGELFF

J gene: TRBJ2-1
D gene: TRBD2
V gene: TRBV15
clone size: .
CDR3 DNA: TGTGCCACCAGCAGAGGACTAGCGGGAGGCTCCTACAATGAGCAGTTCTTC
CDR3 protein: CATSRGLAGGSYNEQFF

J gene: TRBJ2-2
D gene: .
V gene: TRBV30
clone size: once
CDR3 DNA: TGTGCCTGGACTGTTGGACAGAGGTCGGGGATGACCGGGGAGCTGTTTTTT
CDR3 protein: CAWTVGQRSGMTGELFF

J gene: TRBJ2-7
D gene: .
V gene: TRBV29-1
clone size: .
CDR3 DNA: TGCAGCGCCCGAATGACAGGCGCTACCTACGAGCAGTACTTC
CDR3 protein: CSARMTGATYEQYF

J gene: TRBJ2-6
D gene: .
V gene: TRBV6-6
clone size: .
CDR3 DNA: TGTGCCAGCGATACCAACAGGGTATCGGCCAACGTCCTGACTTTC
CDR3 protein: CASDTNRVSANVLTF

J gene: TRBJ2-3
D gene: .
V gene: TRBV25-1
clone size: .
CDR3 DNA: TGTGCCAGCAGTGACCCGACTAGAGTAGCAGATACGCAGTATTTT
CDR3 protein: CASSDPTRVADTQYF

J gene: TRBJ2-7
D gene: TRBD1
V gene: TRBV30
clone size: once
CDR3 DNA: TGTGCCTGGAGAAGGCCGGGACAGTCCTCCTACGAGCAGTACTTC
CDR3 protein: CAWRRPGQSSYEQYF

J gene: TRBJ2-7
D gene: TRBD1
V gene: TRBV28
clone size: .
CDR3 DNA: TGTGCCAGCAGTGACCGGGACAGGGACTCCTACGAGCAGTACTTC
CDR3 protein: CASSDRDRDSYEQYF